Below, 3 T cell receptor beta chains from the same sample are listed, as sequenced in a study of T cells in localized non-small cell lung cancer. Assay: immunoSEQ multiplex PCR; the TCRdb copy retains only in-frame clones and omits some. The sample contains around 3,100 clones, over 25% of which appear only once. Material: lung tumor tissue, obtained before any cancer treatment. The origin of the receptors is a female donor older than 55 with stage I lung adenocarcinoma.

The rearrangement uses TRBV5-1 and TRBJ1-1, with D possibly being TRBD1 (6 bases). Germline-derived CDR1 and CDR2 are SGHRS and YFSETQ. The CDR3 covers 14 residues. Deletions cut 4 bases from V and 0 bases from J, with 10 bases between. CDR3 sequence (DNA): TGCGCCAGCAGCCATGGGGGGCTGAACACTGAAGCTTTCTTT. As protein: CASSHGGLNTEAFF.

This clone has a handful of counts. The rearrangement uses TRBV18 and TRBJ1-2, with TRBD1 matching over 10 bases. Germline V CDR1 and CDR2: KGHSH, LQKENI. The CDR3 spans 14 residues. V gave up 3 bases and J gave up 8 bases; unmatched junction bases: 6. CDR3 nucleotide sequence: TGTGCCAGCTCACCCCTCGACAGGGGGCAGGGCTACACCTTC. Its translation is CASSPLDRGQGYTF.

The V gene is TRBV9, the J gene TRBJ1-3; D uncertain. The V gene lost 5 bases and the J gene lost 1 base, with 13 bases spanning the gap. Per the germline V gene, CDR1 is SGDLS and CDR2 is YYNGEE. The CDR3 covers 15 residues. CDR3 sequence: CASSVSVTSGNTIYF. The DNA for the CDR3 is TGTGCCAGCAGTGTCAGCGTTACGTCTGGAAACACCATATATTTT.